A single sample gave rise to the 18 T cell receptor beta chains below, sequenced in a study of blood T cell repertoires in COVID-19. Assay used: immunoSEQ multiplex PCR; TCRdb lists only in-frame clones, some missing. The sample lists about 190,000 clones, almost 80% seen once, with about 18% in the top ten. Sequencing was performed on peripheral blood. Every receptor here comes from a man aged 60 to 69 with active or convalescent COVID-19.

The chain combines TRBV7-9 with TRBJ2-3; D unclear. Per the germline V gene, CDR1 is SEHNR and CDR2 is FQNEAQ (reference sequence). The V end was cut by 3 bases, the J end by 0 bases, with 16 bases between. This CDR3 has 17 amino acids. The CDR3 loop reads CASSFPPRSSSTDTQYF. Here the CDR3 DNA reads TGTGCCAGCAGCTTCCCCCCTAGGAGTTCCAGCACAGATACGCAGTATTTT.

The chain couples TRBV29-1 to TRBJ2-3, with TRBD1 matching over 8 bases. V dropped 5 bases and J dropped 0; count of bases not matched to a gene: 4. CDR1 SQVTM and CDR2 ANQGSEA come from the germline V gene. The CDR3 is made up of 14 amino acids. The DNA of the CDR3 is TGCAGCGTTTTAGGACAGGGAAGCACAGATACGCAGTATTTT. As protein: CSVLGQGSTDTQYF.

The V gene is TRBV7-3, the J gene TRBJ2-3; 11 nucleotides agree with TRBD2. J was trimmed by 8 bases and V by 6 bases; bases with no gene match: 10. Looked up from germline, CDR1 is SGHTA and CDR2 is FQGTGA. The CDR3 covers 15 residues. The CDR3 sequence: CASSITSGSGATQYF. The CDR3, as DNA: TGTGCCAGCAGTATTACTAGCGGGAGCGGGGCTACGCAGTATTTT.

This rearrangement joins TRBV28 to TRBJ1-2; no firm D call. The germline V gene encodes CDR1 MDHEN and CDR2 SYDVKM. V was trimmed by 4 bases and J by 4 bases, leaving 16 bases between them. There are 15 residues in the CDR3. CDR3: CASSSVGRRSYGYTF. The CDR3 bases are TGTGCCAGCAGTTCAGTCGGGAGGCGCTCCTATGGCTACACCTTC.

The chain combines TRBV28 with TRBJ2-5; 7 bases agree with TRBD1. The CDR3 is 14 amino acids. The junction had 7 bases not matched to a gene; V was cut back by 5 bases and J by 4 bases. CDR1 is MDHEN and CDR2 is SYDVKM in the germline V gene. The CDR3 here is CASSPDRAGETQYF. CDR3 bases: TGTGCCAGCAGTCCAGACAGGGCGGGAGAGACCCAGTACTTC. Full variable domain (rest looked up from reference TRBV28 and TRBJ2-5): DVKVTQSSRYLVKRTGEKVFLECVQDMDHENMFWYRQDPGLGLRLIYFSYDVKMKEKGDIPEGYSVSREKKERFSLILESASTNQTSMYLCASSPDRAGETQYFGPGTRLLVL.

CDR3 coding DNA: TGTGCCAGCAGCCCAGTAGCGGGAGGTAGTAGGGAGCAGTACTTC. Encoded protein: CASSPVAGGSREQYF. The chain combines TRBV3-1 (or the pseudogene TRBV3-2) with TRBJ2-7; TRBD2 matches 10 bases. Germline assignment: CDR1 LGHDT and CDR2 YNNKEL (reference sequence). The CDR3 consists of 15 residues. The V gene end was trimmed by 4 bases and the J gene end by 7 bases; junction bases not matched to a gene: 10.

J is TRBJ2-1 and V is TRBV29-1; D remains ambiguous. The CDR3 totals 11 residues. V was trimmed by 6 bases and J by 4 bases, leaving 7 bases between them. Germline assignment: CDR1 SQVTM and CDR2 ANQGSEA. The CDR3: CSVQRYNEQFF. The CDR3 region has the DNA TGCAGCGTGCAGAGGTACAATGAGCAGTTCTTC.

The V call is TRBV5-1, the J call TRBJ2-5; D might be TRBD1 (6 bases). There are 15 residues in the CDR3. Trimming shortened V by 4 bases and J by 4 bases, and 17 bases separated the two germline ends. Germline CDR1 and CDR2: SGHRS and YFSETQ. The CDR3 loop reads CASSLGQSGGETQYF. CDR3 bases: TGCGCCAGCAGCCTAGGACAGTCTGGGGGAGAGACCCAGTACTTC.

The rearrangement links TRBV25-1 to TRBJ2-5, with 13 bases fitting TRBD2. The V gene's germline CDR1 is MGHDK and CDR2 SYGVNS. The V segment lost 7 bases and the J segment 5 bases; nucleotides outside the gene matches: 4. The CDR3 is made up of 14 amino acids. The CDR3, as DNA: TGTGCCAGCACACTAGCGGGAGGGCATGAGACCCAGTACTTC. This sequence encodes CASTLAGGHETQYF.

The chain uses TRBV29-1 and TRBJ2-1, with 12 positions matching TRBD2. This CDR3 spans 15 amino acids. Germline CDR1 and CDR2: SQVTM and ANQGSEA. The V segment lost 7 bases and the J segment 7 bases; nucleotides outside the gene matches: 11. In DNA form, the CDR3 reads TGCAGCGGATCCCGGACTAGCGGGACTGGGAATGAGCAGTTCTTC. It specifies CSGSRTSGTGNEQFF.

This clone was counted only a few times. V is TRBV12-3 or TRBV12-4 and J is TRBJ1-1, with D perhaps matching TRBD1 (6 bases). Trimming stripped 6 bases from V and 0 bases from J, with 8 bases between. The CDR3 covers 13 residues. As DNA, the CDR3 is TGTGCCAGCAGACAGGGACTGAACACTGAAGCTTTCTTT. This encodes CASRQGLNTEAFF.

The V gene is TRBV7-2, the J gene TRBJ2-3, with D possibly TRBD1 on 7 matching bases. This CDR3 contains 16 residues. The germline gives CDR1 SGHTA, CDR2 FQGNSA. With 4 bases removed from V and 3 bases from J, the gap between germline ends came to 17 bases. The CDR3, as DNA: TGTGCCAGCAGCTCCCGGTGGAGGGGGCGGACAGATACGCAGTATTTT. This encodes CASSSRWRGRTDTQYF.

The chain uses TRBV5-1 and TRBJ1-1, with D perhaps matching TRBD1 (6 bases). The ends were cut back, 3 bases at V and 5 bases at J, with 17 bases in the middle. Germline assignment: CDR1 SGHRS and CDR2 YFSETQ. There are 15 residues in the CDR3. CDR3 region: CASSSTDSPGTEAFF. In DNA form, the CDR3 reads TGCGCCAGCAGCTCTACGGACAGCCCGGGGACTGAAGCTTTCTTT.

J is TRBJ2-1 and V is TRBV11-2; TRBD1 matches 8 bases. This CDR3 has 18 amino acids. The junction had 16 bases not matched to a gene; V was cut back by 6 bases and J by 3 bases. Germline V lookup: CDR1 SGHAT, CDR2 FQNNGV. This chain's CDR3 is CASSSIWGDRGSYNEQFF. For the CDR3, the DNA is TGTGCCAGCAGTTCCATATGGGGTGACAGGGGAAGCTACAATGAGCAGTTCTTC.

On this clone: Mismatch with germline at one junction end may stem from a read error. The chain uses TRBV6-6 and TRBJ2-6; 8 bases align to TRBD1. Germline V gives CDR1 MNHNY, CDR2 SVGAGI (reference sequence). The CDR3 extends over 13 amino acids. CDR3 residues: CAGRGQGANVLTF. Written as DNA, the CDR3 is TGTGCCGGCAGGGGGCAAGGGGCCAACGTCCTGACTTTC.

The genes are TRBV7-9 and TRBJ1-2; 7 bases are a match to TRBD1. The CDR3 contains 17 residues. The germline V gene has CDR1 SEHNR and CDR2 FQNEAQ (reference sequence). V was pared by 4 bases and J by 0 bases, with 11 bases of the junction left unmatched. This CDR3 reads CASSSSLMDRTNYGYTF. DNA for the CDR3: TGTGCCAGCAGCTCCAGCCTAATGGACAGGACTAACTATGGCTACACCTTC. Full variable domain (outside the CDR3, taken from reference TRBV7-9 and TRBJ1-2): DTGVSQNPRHKITKRGQNVTFRCDPISEHNRLYWYRQTLGQGPEFLTYFQNEAQLEKSRLLSDRFSAERPKGSFSTLEIQRTEQGDSAMYLCASSSSLMDRTNYGYTFGSGTRLTVV.

The CDR3 bases are TGTGCCAGCAGTTTTACCCGAGGAGCGGGAGGGCCGAATGAGCAGTTCTTC. The encoded protein is CASSFTRGAGGPNEQFF. The rearrangement links TRBV27 to TRBJ2-1; TRBD2 matches at 10 bases. Germline CDR1 reads MNHEY; CDR2 reads SMNVEV (reference sequence). J gave up 7 bases and V 3 bases, and 12 bases lay outside the gene matches. The CDR3 is made up of 17 amino acids.

The gene calls are TRBV4-3 and TRBJ2-7; 7 bases are a match to TRBD1. The CDR3 runs to 15 residues. The germline V gene encodes CDR1 LGHNA and CDR2 YSLEER. The V and J ends lost 5 bases and 3 bases, in that order; junction bases with no gene match: 10. The CDR3 is CASSIDPGQNYEQYF. DNA for the CDR3: TGCGCCAGCAGCATTGACCCGGGACAGAACTACGAGCAGTACTTC.